This T cell receptor (beta chain) was identified during a study of monozygotic twins with inflammatory bowel disease. Study results and limitations: Healthy co-twins exceeded IBD patients in TCRbeta diversity as measured by inverse Simpson.

UMIs with a 6-nucleotide sample barcode were added by template switching. After re-calling the 5' RACE reads, TCRdb lists one entry per CDR3 protein, DNA absent. In all, the sample yields 200,000 to 250,000 distinct CDR3 sequences. Looked up from germline, CDR1 is SGHVS and CDR2 is FNYEAQ. The length of the CDR3 is 16 residues. Comment on this clonotype: Its antigen is as yet unknown.

The gene calls are TRBV7-6 and TRBJ2-2; the D call from TCRdb, TRBD2, cannot be confirmed without DNA. The receptor was derived from a human donor with ulcerative colitis or Crohn's disease, or a healthy co-twin of an affected twin (not recorded which). The source material was blood. CDR3 amino acids: CASSLLSGENTGELFF.